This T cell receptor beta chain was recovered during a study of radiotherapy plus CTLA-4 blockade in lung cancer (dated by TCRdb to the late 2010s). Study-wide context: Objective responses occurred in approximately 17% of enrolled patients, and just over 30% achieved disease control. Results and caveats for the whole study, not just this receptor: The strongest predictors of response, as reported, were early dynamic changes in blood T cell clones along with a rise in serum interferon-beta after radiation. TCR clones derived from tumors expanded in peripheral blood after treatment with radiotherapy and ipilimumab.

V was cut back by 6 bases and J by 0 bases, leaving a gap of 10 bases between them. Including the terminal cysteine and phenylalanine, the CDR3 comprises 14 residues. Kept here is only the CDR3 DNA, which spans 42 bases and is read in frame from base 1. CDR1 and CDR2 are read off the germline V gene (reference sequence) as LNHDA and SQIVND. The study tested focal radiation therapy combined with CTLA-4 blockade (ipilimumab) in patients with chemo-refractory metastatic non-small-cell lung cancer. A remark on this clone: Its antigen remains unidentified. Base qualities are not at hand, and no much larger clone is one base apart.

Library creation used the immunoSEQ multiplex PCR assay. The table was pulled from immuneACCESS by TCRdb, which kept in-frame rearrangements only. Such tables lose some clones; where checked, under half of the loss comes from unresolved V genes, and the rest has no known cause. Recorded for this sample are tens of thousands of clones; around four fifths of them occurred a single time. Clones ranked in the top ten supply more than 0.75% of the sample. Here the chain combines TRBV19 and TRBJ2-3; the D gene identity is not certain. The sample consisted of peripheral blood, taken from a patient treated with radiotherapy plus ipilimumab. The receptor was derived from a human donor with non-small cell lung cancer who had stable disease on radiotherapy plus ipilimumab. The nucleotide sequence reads TGTGCCAGTAGGGACGGAGTTAGCACAGATACGCAGTATTTT. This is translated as CASRDGVSTDTQYF. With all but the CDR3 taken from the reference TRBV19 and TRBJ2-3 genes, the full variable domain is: DGGITQSPKYLFRKEGQNVTLSCEQNLNHDAMYWYRQDPGQGLRLIYYSQIVNDFQKGDIAEGYSVSREKKESFPLTVTSAQKNPTAFYLCASRDGVSTDTQYFGPGTRLTVL.